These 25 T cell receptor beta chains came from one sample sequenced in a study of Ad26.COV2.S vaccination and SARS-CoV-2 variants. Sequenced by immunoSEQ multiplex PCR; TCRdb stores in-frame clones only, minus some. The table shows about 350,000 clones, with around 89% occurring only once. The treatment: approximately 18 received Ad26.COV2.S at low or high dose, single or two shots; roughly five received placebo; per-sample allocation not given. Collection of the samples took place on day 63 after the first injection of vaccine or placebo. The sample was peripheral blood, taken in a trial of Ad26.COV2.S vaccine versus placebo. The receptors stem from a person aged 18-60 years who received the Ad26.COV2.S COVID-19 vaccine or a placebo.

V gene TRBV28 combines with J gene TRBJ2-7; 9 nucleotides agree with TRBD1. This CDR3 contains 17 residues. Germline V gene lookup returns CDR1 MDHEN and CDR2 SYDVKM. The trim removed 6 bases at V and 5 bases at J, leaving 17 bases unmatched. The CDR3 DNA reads TGTGCCAGCAGCCCGCATCCGGGACAGGGTCGCCGCGACGAGCAGTACTTC. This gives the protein CASSPHPGQGRRDEQYF.

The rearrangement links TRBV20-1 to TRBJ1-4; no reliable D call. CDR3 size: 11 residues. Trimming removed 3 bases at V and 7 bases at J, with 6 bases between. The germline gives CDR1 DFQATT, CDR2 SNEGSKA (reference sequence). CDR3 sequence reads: CSARTAEKLFF. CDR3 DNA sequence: TGCAGTGCTAGGACTGCTGAAAAACTGTTTTTT.

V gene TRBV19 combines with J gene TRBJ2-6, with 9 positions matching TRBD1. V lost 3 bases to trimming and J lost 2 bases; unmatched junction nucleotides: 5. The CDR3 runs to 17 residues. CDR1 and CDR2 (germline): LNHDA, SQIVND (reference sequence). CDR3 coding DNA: TGTGCCAGTAGTATGGGGACAGGGCCGCCTGGGGCCAACGTCCTGACTTTC. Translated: CASSMGTGPPGANVLTF.

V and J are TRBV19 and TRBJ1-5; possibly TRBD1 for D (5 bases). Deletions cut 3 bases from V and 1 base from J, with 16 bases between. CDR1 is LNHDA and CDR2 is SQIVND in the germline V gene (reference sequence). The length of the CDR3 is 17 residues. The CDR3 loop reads CASSIRRGTGSNQPQHF. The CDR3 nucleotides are TGTGCCAGTAGTATCCGGCGGGGGACGGGCAGCAATCAGCCCCAGCATTTT.

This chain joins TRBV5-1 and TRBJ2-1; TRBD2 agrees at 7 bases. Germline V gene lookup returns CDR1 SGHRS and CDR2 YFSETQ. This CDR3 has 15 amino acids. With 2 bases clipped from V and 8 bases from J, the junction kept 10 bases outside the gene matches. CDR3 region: CASSLRLAADYEQFF. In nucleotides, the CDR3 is TGCGCCAGCAGCTTAAGACTAGCCGCAGACTATGAGCAGTTCTTC. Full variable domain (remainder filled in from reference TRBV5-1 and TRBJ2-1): KAGVTQTPRYLIKTRGQQVTLSCSPISGHRSVSWYQQTPGQGLQFLFEYFSETQRNKGNFPGRFSGRQFSNSRSEMNVSTLELGDSALYLCASSLRLAADYEQFFGPGTRLTVL.

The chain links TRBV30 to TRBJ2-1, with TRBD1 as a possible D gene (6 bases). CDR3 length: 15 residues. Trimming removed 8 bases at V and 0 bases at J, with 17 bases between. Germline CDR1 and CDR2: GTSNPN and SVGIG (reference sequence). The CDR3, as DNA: TGTGCCGGGGCTAGGGACATTAGCTCCTACAATGAGCAGTTCTTC. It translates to CAGARDISSYNEQFF.

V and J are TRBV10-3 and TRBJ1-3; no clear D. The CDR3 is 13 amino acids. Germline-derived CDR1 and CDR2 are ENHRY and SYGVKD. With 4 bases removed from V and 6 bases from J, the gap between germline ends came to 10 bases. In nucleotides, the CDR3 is TGTGCCATCAGTGCTCCCTTTGAAAACACCATATATTTT. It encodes CAISAPFENTIYF.

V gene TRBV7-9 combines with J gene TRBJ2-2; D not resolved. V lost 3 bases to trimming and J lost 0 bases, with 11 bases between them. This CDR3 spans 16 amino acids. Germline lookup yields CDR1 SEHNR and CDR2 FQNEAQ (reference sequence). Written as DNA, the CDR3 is TGTGCCAGCAGCTTTTGGCAGCCTACGAACACCGGGGAGCTGTTTTTT. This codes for CASSFWQPTNTGELFF.

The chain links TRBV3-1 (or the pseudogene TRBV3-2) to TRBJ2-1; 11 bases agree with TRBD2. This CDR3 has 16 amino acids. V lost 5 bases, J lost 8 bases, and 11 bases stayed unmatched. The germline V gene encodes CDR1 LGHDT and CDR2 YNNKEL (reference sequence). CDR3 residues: CASSAGLAEVRYEQFF. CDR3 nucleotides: TGTGCCAGCAGCGCGGGACTAGCGGAGGTTCGGTATGAGCAGTTCTTC.

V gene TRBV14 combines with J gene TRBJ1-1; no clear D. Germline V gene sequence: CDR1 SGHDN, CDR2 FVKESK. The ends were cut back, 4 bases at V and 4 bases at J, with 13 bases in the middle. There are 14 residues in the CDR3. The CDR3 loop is CASSPFDTGTEAFF. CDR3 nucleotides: TGTGCCAGCAGCCCTTTTGACACTGGCACTGAAGCTTTCTTT. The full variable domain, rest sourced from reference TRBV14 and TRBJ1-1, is EAGVTQFPSHSVIEKGQTVTLRCDPISGHDNLYWYRRVMGKEIKFLLHFVKESKQDESGMPNNRFLAERTGGTYSTLKVQPAELEDSGVYFCASSPFDTGTEAFFGQGTRLTVV.

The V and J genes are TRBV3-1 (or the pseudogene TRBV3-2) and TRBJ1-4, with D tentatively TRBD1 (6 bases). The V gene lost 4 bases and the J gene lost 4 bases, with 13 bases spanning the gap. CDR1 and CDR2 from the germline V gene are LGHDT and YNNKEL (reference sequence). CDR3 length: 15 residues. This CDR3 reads CASSLTGILNEKLFF. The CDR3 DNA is TGTGCCAGCAGCCTGACAGGAATCCTTAATGAAAAACTGTTTTTT.

CDR3 sequence reads: CASSPGTFYEQYF. DNA of the CDR3: TGCGCCAGCAGCCCGGGGACGTTCTACGAGCAGTACTTC. The genes are TRBV5-1 and TRBJ2-7, with D perhaps being TRBD1 or TRBD2 (5 bases each). Trimming removed 4 bases from V and 3 bases from J, with 11 bases in between. Germline CDR1 SGHRS, CDR2 YFSETQ. The CDR3 runs 13 residues. Combining the CDR3 with reference TRBV5-1 and TRBJ2-7 gives the whole variable domain KAGVTQTPRYLIKTRGQQVTLSCSPISGHRSVSWYQQTPGQGLQFLFEYFSETQRNKGNFPGRFSGRQFSNSRSEMNVSTLELGDSALYLCASSPGTFYEQYFGPGTRLTVT.

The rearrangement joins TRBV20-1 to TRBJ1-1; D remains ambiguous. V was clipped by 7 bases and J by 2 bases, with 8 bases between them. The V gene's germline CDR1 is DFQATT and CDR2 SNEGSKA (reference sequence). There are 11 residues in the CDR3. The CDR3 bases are TGCAGTGGGCAAGGAAACACTGAAGCTTTCTTT. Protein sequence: CSGQGNTEAFF.

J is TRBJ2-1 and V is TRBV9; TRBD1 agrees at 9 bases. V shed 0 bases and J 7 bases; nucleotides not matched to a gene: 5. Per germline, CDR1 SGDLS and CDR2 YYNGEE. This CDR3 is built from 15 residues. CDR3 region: CASSVVGTGTNEQFF. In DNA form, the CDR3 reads TGTGCCAGCAGCGTAGTGGGGACAGGGACGAATGAGCAGTTCTTC.

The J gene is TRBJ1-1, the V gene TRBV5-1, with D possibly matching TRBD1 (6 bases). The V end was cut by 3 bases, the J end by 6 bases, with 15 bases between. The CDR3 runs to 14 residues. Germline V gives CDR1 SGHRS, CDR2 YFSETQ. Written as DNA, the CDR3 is TGCGCCAGCAGCTCCCTTGGGGGCCCTCCTGAAGCTTTCTTT. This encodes CASSSLGGPPEAFF. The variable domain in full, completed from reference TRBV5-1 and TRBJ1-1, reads KAGVTQTPRYLIKTRGQQVTLSCSPISGHRSVSWYQQTPGQGLQFLFEYFSETQRNKGNFPGRFSGRQFSNSRSEMNVSTLELGDSALYLCASSSLGGPPEAFFGQGTRLTVV.

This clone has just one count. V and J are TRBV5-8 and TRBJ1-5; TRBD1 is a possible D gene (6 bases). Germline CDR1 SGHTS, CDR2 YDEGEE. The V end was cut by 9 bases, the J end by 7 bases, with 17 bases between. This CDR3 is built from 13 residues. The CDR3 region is CATGRGARQPQHF. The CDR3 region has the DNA TGTGCCACCGGTCGGGGGGCAAGGCAGCCCCAGCATTTT.

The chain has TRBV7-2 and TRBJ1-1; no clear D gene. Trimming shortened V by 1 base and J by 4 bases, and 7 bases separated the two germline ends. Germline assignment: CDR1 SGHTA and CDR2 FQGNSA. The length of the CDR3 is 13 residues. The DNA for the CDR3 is TGTGCCAGCAGCTTAGGGGTTCGCACTGAAGCTTTCTTT. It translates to CASSLGVRTEAFF.

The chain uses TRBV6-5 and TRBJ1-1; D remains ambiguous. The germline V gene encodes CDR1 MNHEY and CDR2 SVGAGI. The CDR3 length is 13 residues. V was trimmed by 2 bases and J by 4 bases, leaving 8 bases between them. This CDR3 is CASSYRVSTEAFF. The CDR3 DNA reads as TGTGCCAGCAGTTACAGGGTGAGCACTGAAGCTTTCTTT.

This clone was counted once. In nucleotides, the CDR3 is TGCGCCAGCAGTGAAGGAGGGGCTGAAAAATATGGCTACACCTTC. This encodes CASSEGGAEKYGYTF. The chain uses TRBV10-2 and TRBJ1-2, with a tentative D call TRBD1 (5 bases). The CDR3 consists of 15 residues. V was cut by 3 bases and J by 5 bases, with 16 bases left in between. Per germline, CDR1 WSHSY and CDR2 SAAADI.

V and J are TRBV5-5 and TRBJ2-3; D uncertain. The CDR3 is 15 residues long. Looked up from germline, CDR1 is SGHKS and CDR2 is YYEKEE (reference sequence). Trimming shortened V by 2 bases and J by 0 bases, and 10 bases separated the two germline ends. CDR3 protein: CASSLRPTSTDTQYF. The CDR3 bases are TGTGCCAGCAGCTTAAGGCCCACGAGCACAGATACGCAGTATTTT.

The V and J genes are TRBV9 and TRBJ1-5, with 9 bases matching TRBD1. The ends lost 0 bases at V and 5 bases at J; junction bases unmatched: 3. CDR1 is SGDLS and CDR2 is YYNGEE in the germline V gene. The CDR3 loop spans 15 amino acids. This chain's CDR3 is CASSVGGQGDQPQHF. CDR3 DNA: TGTGCCAGCAGCGTAGGGGGACAGGGAGATCAGCCCCAGCATTTT. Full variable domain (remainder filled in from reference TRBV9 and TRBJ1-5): DSGVTQTPKHLITATGQRVTLRCSPRSGDLSVYWYQQSLDQGLQFLIQYYNGEERAKGNILERFSAQQFPDLHSELNLSSLELGDSALYFCASSVGGQGDQPQHFGDGTRLSIL.

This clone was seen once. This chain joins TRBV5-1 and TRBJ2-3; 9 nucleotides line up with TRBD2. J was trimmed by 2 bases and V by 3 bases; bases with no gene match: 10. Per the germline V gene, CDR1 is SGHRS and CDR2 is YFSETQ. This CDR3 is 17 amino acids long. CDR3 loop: CASSSAGGGGPTDTQYF. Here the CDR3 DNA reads TGCGCCAGCAGCTCGGCTGGCGGGGGGGGGCCCACAGATACGCAGTATTTT.

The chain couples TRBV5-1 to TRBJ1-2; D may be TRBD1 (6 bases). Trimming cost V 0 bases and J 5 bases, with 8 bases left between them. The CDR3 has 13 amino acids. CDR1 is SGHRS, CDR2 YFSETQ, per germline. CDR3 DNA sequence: TGCGCCAGCAGCTTGGACAGGGCTTATGGCTACACCTTC. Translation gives CASSLDRAYGYTF.

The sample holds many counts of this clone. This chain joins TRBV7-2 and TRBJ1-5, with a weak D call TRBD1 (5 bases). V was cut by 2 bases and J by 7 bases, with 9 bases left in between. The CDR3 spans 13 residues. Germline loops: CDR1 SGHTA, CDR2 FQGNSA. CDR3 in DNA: TGTGCCAGCAGCTTATCCGGGACGCAGCCCCAGCATTTT. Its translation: CASSLSGTQPQHF.

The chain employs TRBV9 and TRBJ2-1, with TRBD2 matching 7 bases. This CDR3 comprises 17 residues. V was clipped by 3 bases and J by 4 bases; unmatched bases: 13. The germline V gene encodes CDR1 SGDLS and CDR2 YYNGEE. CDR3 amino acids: CASSESPGGGEYNEQFF. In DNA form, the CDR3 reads TGTGCCAGCAGCGAATCCCCCGGGGGAGGGGAATACAATGAGCAGTTCTTC. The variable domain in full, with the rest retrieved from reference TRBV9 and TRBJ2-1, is DSGVTQTPKHLITATGQRVTLRCSPRSGDLSVYWYQQSLDQGLQFLIQYYNGEERAKGNILERFSAQQFPDLHSELNLSSLELGDSALYFCASSESPGGGEYNEQFFGPGTRLTVL.